A single sample gave rise to the 20 T cell receptor beta chains below, sequenced in a study of T cell repertoires in cytomegalovirus infection (dated by TCRdb to between 2018 and 2020). No cognate antigen is known for these TCRs. TCRdb lists the instrument as Illumina HiSeq 1500. The raw public reads went through TCRdb reprocessing: fastp at Q25, MiXCR clone calling, in-frame beta chains kept. For every CDR3 protein sequence, its rows merge into one entry that carries the most common genes and DNA. This sample lists around 710,000 distinct CDR3 sequences; about 28% were detected once. Less than 15% of the sample is taken by the ten largest. Taken with the paper, the label for treatment or condition translates to: in vitro stimulation with specific CMV peptide epitopes to enrich CMV-specific T cells. The sample here was cultured CD8+ T cells from PBMCs, taken from culture after CMV antigen stimulation. The receptors here all came from a human donor in good health (CMV status not recorded). Some clones in this sample may be carry-over from other donors' samples.

This clonotype was observed a handful of times. The CDR3: CASSLSGQGLNQPQHF. CDR3 nucleotides: TGTGCCAGCAGTTTATCCGGACAGGGCTTGAATCAGCCCCAGCATTTT. The chain combines TRBV27 with TRBJ1-5; the match to TRBD1 covers 8 bases. The CDR3 has 16 amino acids. V gave up 0 bases and J gave up 4 bases; unmatched junction bases: 5. Germline V gene lookup returns CDR1 MNHEY and CDR2 SMNVEV (reference sequence).

V gene TRBV7-9 combines with J gene TRBJ2-7; D uncertain. Trimming stripped 7 bases from V and 0 bases from J, with 7 bases between. The CDR3 loop spans 12 amino acids. Germline lookup yields CDR1 SEHNR and CDR2 FQNEAQ (reference sequence). The CDR3 DNA reads as TGTGCCAGCACTCGTCTCTCCTACGAGCAGTACTTC. This gives the protein CASTRLSYEQYF.

J is TRBJ2-7 and V is TRBV12-5; no clear D. CDR1 is LGHNT, CDR2 FRNRAP, per germline. Trimming took off 6 bases at V and 1 base at J, with 4 bases between the two ends. This CDR3 has 11 amino acids. CDR3: CASGRSYEQYF. CDR3 DNA sequence: TGTGCTAGTGGACGGTCCTACGAGCAGTACTTC.

There are a few counts of this clonotype. The rearrangement joins TRBV6-8 to TRBJ2-2; perhaps TRBD2 as D (6 bases). CDR1 is MNHGY and CDR2 is SAAAGT in the germline V gene. Trimming removed 0 bases from V and 0 bases from J, with 8 bases in between. The CDR3 is 16 residues long. The CDR3 coding sequence is TGTGCCAGCAGTTACTCGGGGGGTCCGAACACCGGGGAGCTGTTTTTT. It is translated as CASSYSGGPNTGELFF.

The CDR3 bases are TGTGCCAGCAGTCTAACTACAGGGATAAGCACTGAAGCTTTCTTT. It translates to CASSLTTGISTEAFF. V is TRBV27 and J is TRBJ1-1, with a tentative D call TRBD1 (6 bases). The CDR3 extends over 15 amino acids. Trimming removed 5 bases at V and 4 bases at J, with 17 bases between. Per germline, CDR1 MNHEY and CDR2 SMNVEV (reference sequence).

The chain is built from TRBV27 and TRBJ1-2; D possibly corresponds to TRBD1 (5 bases). V shed 5 bases and J shed 3 bases, with 10 bases lying between them. The CDR3 is 13 amino acids. Germline lookup yields CDR1 MNHEY and CDR2 SMNVEV (reference sequence). Here the CDR3 reads CASSLSQDYGYTF. Written as DNA, the CDR3 is TGTGCCAGCAGTCTGTCACAGGACTATGGCTACACCTTC.

This clonotype was detected many times. The rearrangement joins TRBV12-3 or TRBV12-4 to TRBJ1-2; 7 nucleotides match TRBD1. This CDR3 region has 16 residues. V was clipped by 0 bases and J by 4 bases; unmatched bases: 8. CDR3 protein: CASSLARTGSAYGYTF. The CDR3 nucleotides read TGTGCCAGCAGTTTAGCCAGGACAGGCTCGGCCTATGGCTACACCTTC.

The chain has TRBV27 and TRBJ2-1, with D uncertain. V lost 2 bases and J 0 bases, leaving 8 bases between the germline ends. Germline V gives CDR1 MNHEY, CDR2 SMNVEV (reference sequence). The CDR3 is made up of 15 amino acids. The CDR3 here is CASSLQADSYNEQFF. CDR3 coding DNA: TGTGCCAGCAGTTTACAGGCGGACTCCTACAATGAGCAGTTCTTC.

In its sample, this clonotype was seen many times. The V and J genes are TRBV6-1 and TRBJ2-7, with D possibly being TRBD1 (5 bases). The CDR3 totals 14 residues. Germline CDR1 and CDR2: MNHNS and SASEGT. V lost 1 base and J 2 bases, leaving 9 bases between the germline ends. CDR3 sequence reads: CASSEVDIAYEQYF. In DNA, the CDR3 is TGTGCCAGCAGTGAAGTGGACATAGCCTACGAGCAGTACTTC.

There are many counts of this clonotype. The V and J genes are TRBV7-8 and TRBJ2-7; TRBD1 matches 7 bases. With V trimmed by 6 bases and J by 2 bases, 10 bases remained unmatched. Germline V lookup: CDR1 SGHVS, CDR2 FQNEAQ. The CDR3 is 15 residues long. CDR3 nucleotides: TGTGCCAGCAGTCCTAGACCCGGGACAGCCTACGAGCAGTACGTC. Residues: CASSPRPGTAYEQYV.

The chain employs TRBV11-2 and TRBJ2-7; tentative D call: TRBD1 (6 bases). Per germline, CDR1 SGHAT and CDR2 FQNNGV. The V gene lost 5 bases and the J gene lost 5 bases, with 22 bases spanning the gap. The CDR3 totals 16 residues. The CDR3 region has the DNA TGTGCCAGCAGCATAACCCATCCCGGGACAAACGACGAGCAGTACTTC. Its protein is CASSITHPGTNDEQYF.

The chain recombines TRBV28 with TRBJ2-7; D gene ambiguous. The germline V gene encodes CDR1 MDHEN and CDR2 SYDVKM. V dropped 0 bases and J dropped 5 bases, with 5 bases sitting between them. The CDR3 is 12 residues long. For the CDR3, the DNA is TGTGCCAGCAGTTTATGGGGTAACGAGCAGTACGTC. This translates into CASSLWGNEQYV.

This clonotype was found many times. The V and J genes are TRBV7-2 and TRBJ2-5, with 7 positions matching TRBD2. Germline V gene sequence: CDR1 SGHTA, CDR2 FQGNSA. V was pared by 5 bases and J by 4 bases, with 10 bases of the junction left unmatched. The CDR3 sequence is 15 residues long. In DNA form, the CDR3 reads TGTGCCAGCAGCCACACCTGGGGGGGGGGAGAGACCCAGTACTTC. This codes for CASSHTWGGGETQYF.

This clonotype was observed many times. The chain employs TRBV6-1 and TRBJ2-2, with D hard to call. The CDR3 contains 19 residues. The germline V gene has CDR1 MNHNS and CDR2 SASEGT. The V end lost 2 bases, the J end lost 2 bases, and 21 bases lay between the germline ends. The chain's CDR3 is CASSEKPIGHTYNTGELFF. CDR3 in DNA: TGTGCCAGCAGTGAAAAACCCATCGGTCATACTTATAACACCGGGGAGCTGTTTTTT.

The chain links TRBV9 to TRBJ2-3; TRBD1 might be the D (7 bases). The CDR3 sequence is 15 residues long. Trimming removed 7 bases from V and 6 bases from J, with 21 bases in between. CDR1 is SGDLS, CDR2 YYNGEE, per germline. The CDR3 nucleotides read TGTGCCAGCGGAAGGACTACAGGGGATGGGGATACGCAGTATTTT. Residues: CASGRTTGDGDTQYF.

The gene calls are TRBV12-3 or TRBV12-4 and TRBJ2-7; D gene unclear. Trimming cost V 6 bases and J 5 bases, with 14 bases left between them. The CDR3 is made up of 13 amino acids. DNA of the CDR3: TGTGCCAGCAGCACATTCTGGGATGACGAGCAGTACTTC. As protein: CASSTFWDDEQYF.

This clonotype was counted between two and nine times. The V gene is TRBV7-9, the J gene TRBJ2-1, with D perhaps matching TRBD2 (7 bases). V was clipped by 7 bases and J by 8 bases, with 21 bases between them. Germline CDR1 and CDR2: SEHNR and FQNEAQ (reference sequence). The CDR3 extends over 15 amino acids. CDR3 nucleotide sequence: TGTGCCAGCACCCCGGAGGGGGGGGCAAGGTATGAGCAGTTCTTC. Its translation is CASTPEGGARYEQFF.

The genes are TRBV24-1 and TRBJ2-1; the match to TRBD1 covers 10 bases. The trim removed 4 bases at V and 5 bases at J, leaving 7 bases unmatched. Germline CDR1 is KGHDR and CDR2 is SFDVKD. The CDR3 consists of 16 residues. For the CDR3, the DNA is TGTGCCACCAGTGAATGGACAGGGGGAAGGGACAATGAGCAGTTCTTC. Amino acid sequence: CATSEWTGGRDNEQFF.

This chain joins TRBV20-1 and TRBJ2-3; 8 bases match TRBD2. There are 14 residues in the CDR3. With 1 base clipped from V and 4 bases from J, the junction kept 4 bases outside the gene matches. Germline CDR1 is DFQATT and CDR2 is SNEGSKA (reference sequence). CDR3 amino acids: CSARVGGASDTQYF. As DNA, the CDR3 is TGCAGTGCTAGAGTCGGGGGGGCCTCAGATACGCAGTATTTT.

In its sample, this clonotype was seen many times. This chain joins TRBV7-8 and TRBJ2-3, with TRBD1 identical over 10 bases. Looked up from germline, CDR1 is SGHVS and CDR2 is FQNEAQ. There are 17 residues in the CDR3. J gave up 5 bases and V 5 bases, and 13 bases lay outside the gene matches. The CDR3 is CASSRAPGTGERDTQYF. The DNA of the CDR3 is TGTGCCAGCAGCCGCGCGCCGGGGACAGGGGAGAGAGATACGCAGTATTTT.